The rows below give T cell receptor beta chains drawn from one sample of a study of graft-versus-host responses after intestinal transplantation. The data were produced by immunoSEQ multiplex PCR, yet TCRdb's version contains in-frame clones alone and is incomplete. The table has over 40,000 clones, approximately 95% seen once. No antigens are known for them. Sample: unstimulated CD8+ T cells sorted from spleen or lymph node cells, taken before transplant. These TCRs come from a human donor who was the organ donor for an intestinal transplant. Both conserved end residues are part of each CDR3. Each record gives: V gene, CDR3 length, J gene, D gene, CDR3 DNA, CDR3 protein. D genes are given only for firm matches.

>TRBV7-3|15|TRBJ2-3|NA
TGTGCCAGCAGCCAAGGGCGCGGGGCCGCAGATACGCAGTATTTT
CASSQGRGAADTQYF
>TRBV4-1|15|TRBJ2-1|TRBD2
TGCGCCAGCAGCCAACGGGGGGGCCCCTACAATGAGCAGTTCTTC
CASSQRGGPYNEQFF
>TRBV10-3|14|TRBJ2-7|NA
TGTGCCATCAGTGTCGGACTTTATTCCTACGAGCAGTACTTC
CAISVGLYSYEQYF
>TRBV27|13|TRBJ1-2|NA
TGTGCCAGCAGTTTAGGGGGGGACTATGGCTACACCTTC
CASSLGGDYGYTF
>TRBV6-1|15|TRBJ2-7|TRBD2
TGTGCCAGCAGTGAAGAGGCTAGCGGGGTAGGCGAGCAGTACTTC
CASSEEASGVGEQYF
>TRBV4-2|19|TRBJ2-1|TRBD2
TGTGCCAGCAGCCTCCGCCCATGGCTAGCGGGGGGCCTATGGGATGAGCAGTTCTTC
CASSLRPWLAGGLWDEQFF
>TRBV11-2|15|TRBJ2-7|TRBD2
TGTGCCAGCACCCCTGCGGGGGGGTTTAGCTACGAGCAGTACTTC
CASTPAGGFSYEQYF
>TRBV11-1|16|TRBJ2-7|NA
TGTGCCAGCAGCTTTGACTGGAGTAGGGCGGTCCACGAGCAGTACTTC
CASSFDWSRAVHEQYF
>TRBV5-1|17|TRBJ1-1|NA
TGCGCCAGCAGCTTGGATCAGGGCATAAGAATGAACACTGAAGCTTTCTTT
CASSLDQGIRMNTEAFF
>TRBV5-1|15|TRBJ2-3|TRBD2
TGCGCCAGCGGCCGGAGCGGGGGTCCCCCCGGTACGCAGTATTTT
CASGRSGGPPGTQYF
>TRBV5-4|17|TRBJ2-3|TRBD2
TGTGCCAGCAGCTTTCGGACTAGCGGGGCTAGCACAGATACGCAGTATTTT
CASSFRTSGASTDTQYF
>TRBV7-3|15|TRBJ1-1|NA
TGTGCCAGCAGCATGGACTTTGGTGGGAACACTGAAGCTTTCTTT
CASSMDFGGNTEAFF
>TRBV5-4|17|TRBJ2-7|TRBD1
TGTGCCAGCAGCCATCAATTGCTGGGACAGGGCCCTGACGAGCAGTACTTC
CASSHQLLGQGPDEQYF
>TRBV5-6|13|TRBJ1-2|NA
TGTGCCAGCAGCTTGGCCTTGGGGGATGGCTACACCTTC
CASSLALGDGYTF
>TRBV2|11|TRBJ2-1|NA
TGTGCCAGCAGTGACGGCTTTGAGCAGTTCTTC
CASSDGFEQFF
>TRBV4-1|16|TRBJ1-3|NA
TGCGCCAGCAGCCCCAGTGGTGGAGACTCTGGAAACACCATATATTTT
CASSPSGGDSGNTIYF